This passage covers 22 T cell receptor beta chains from one sample sequenced in a study of CD8+ T cells in alopecia areata. The sample's treatment: oral pan-JAK inhibitor, 5-10 mg twice daily. The sequencing template was cDNA reverse transcribed from extracted RNA. Some clones are missing from TCRdb's copy, which holds only in-frame ones; the method was immunoSEQ multiplex PCR. The repertoire includes 200,000 to 250,000 clones, about 50% of them detected once, and approximately 1.4% sits in the top ten. The input for sequencing was CD4+ T cells sorted from blood, taken at week 4, from a patient treated with tofacitinib. These receptors all stem from a human donor with alopecia areata.

In its sample, this clone was seen once. The chain has TRBV25-1 and TRBJ1-1, with a tentative D call TRBD1 (6 bases). Trimming pared 5 bases from V and 6 bases from J, leaving 16 bases between. Germline-derived CDR1 and CDR2 are MGHDK and SYGVNS. The CDR3 loop spans 14 amino acids. The CDR3: CASSPGRGESEAFF. The CDR3 DNA sequence: TGTGCCAGCAGTCCGGGCAGGGGAGAATCTGAAGCTTTCTTT.

This clone occurred a few times. The sample has other DNA sequences that encode this CDR3 too. The chain couples TRBV10-2 to TRBJ2-3; D is possibly TRBD2 (6 bases). The CDR3 is made up of 13 amino acids. Per germline, CDR1 WSHSY and CDR2 SAAADI. V lost 6 bases to trimming and J lost 1 base, with 8 bases between them. The CDR3 is CASRTGGTDTQYF. Written as DNA, the CDR3 is TGCGCCAGCAGGACGGGAGGCACAGATACGCAGTATTTT.

The rearrangement joins TRBV11-2 to TRBJ2-5; D not resolved. V was clipped by 1 base and J by 5 bases, with 11 bases between them. The CDR3 is 14 amino acids. CDR1 and CDR2 (germline): SGHAT, FQNNGV. The CDR3 loop reads CASSLVSAWETQYF. CDR3 nucleotide sequence: TGTGCCAGCAGCTTAGTTTCTGCATGGGAGACCCAGTACTTC.

The CDR3 is CASTVADEQFF. As DNA, the CDR3 is TGTGCCAGCACGGTAGCCGATGAGCAGTTCTTC. This chain joins TRBV6-1 and TRBJ2-1; D is ambiguous. The CDR3 runs 11 residues. Trimming took 7 bases from V and 8 from J, leaving 9 bases between them. CDR1 MNHNS and CDR2 SASEGT come from the germline V gene.

This clone has only a few counts. The chain employs TRBV19 and TRBJ2-7, with 9 bases that match TRBD1. J lost 1 base, V lost 4 bases, and 5 bases had no gene match. The CDR3 is 15 residues long. CDR1 LNHDA and CDR2 SQIVND come from the germline V gene (reference sequence). CDR3 in amino acids: CASSTGTGSSYEQYF. The CDR3, as DNA: TGTGCCAGTAGTACCGGGACAGGGTCGTCCTACGAGCAGTACTTC.

This clone was picked up one time. The rearrangement uses TRBV27 and TRBJ1-2, with 8 bases lining up with TRBD1. CDR1 is MNHEY, CDR2 SMNVEV, per germline (reference sequence). The ends lost 6 bases at V and 6 bases at J; junction bases unmatched: 6. This CDR3 is 13 amino acids long. CDR3 region: CASRLAGGHGYTF. In nucleotides, the CDR3 is TGTGCCAGCAGATTGGCAGGGGGCCATGGCTACACCTTC.

This chain connects TRBV4-1 to TRBJ1-6, with 11 bases aligning to TRBD1. The J segment lost 6 bases and the V segment lost 0 bases, leaving 4 bases of the junction unmatched. The CDR3 sequence is 17 residues long. The germline V gene encodes CDR1 MGHRA and CDR2 YSYEKL. The CDR3 loop is CASSQDGTGGSNSPLHF. The CDR3 nucleotides are TGCGCCAGCAGCCAAGATGGGACAGGGGGTAGTAATTCACCCCTCCACTTT.

This clone was seen only a few times. V usage is TRBV29-1 and J usage is TRBJ1-2; possibly TRBD1 for D (5 bases). Germline V CDR1 and CDR2: SQVTM, ANQGSEA. V was shortened by 6 bases and J by 8 bases, with 19 bases between the two germline ends. This CDR3 is 13 amino acids long. Here the CDR3 DNA reads TGCAGCGTCTTGAACCTTGGGCCAGGGGGCTACACCTTC. Protein sequence: CSVLNLGPGGYTF.

The rearrangement uses TRBV29-1 and TRBJ2-7, with unresolved D. Germline CDR1 reads SQVTM; CDR2 reads ANQGSEA. This CDR3 contains 14 residues. Trimming stripped 5 bases from V and 3 bases from J, with 17 bases between. Here the CDR3 reads CSVQIAGPRYEQYF. As DNA, the CDR3 is TGCAGCGTTCAAATAGCTGGGCCTCGCTACGAGCAGTACTTC.

The V gene is TRBV30, the J gene TRBJ2-5, with 12 nucleotides matching TRBD2. The CDR3 is 15 residues long. With 5 bases clipped from V and 4 bases from J, the junction kept 8 bases outside the gene matches. Germline V gives CDR1 GTSNPN, CDR2 SVGIG (reference sequence). The DNA for the CDR3 is TGTGCCTGGGCTAGCGGGGGGGCCATTCGAGAGACCCAGTACTTC. Translation: CAWASGGAIRETQYF.

This sequence joins TRBV5-1 and TRBJ1-1; D ambiguous. Germline V gene sequence: CDR1 SGHRS, CDR2 YFSETQ. The CDR3 has 15 amino acids. V lost 5 bases and J lost 2, with 16 bases in between. Here the CDR3 reads CASRKDHGLNTEAFF. CDR3 nucleotide sequence: TGCGCCAGCAGAAAAGATCATGGTCTAAACACTGAAGCTTTCTTT. Drawing the rest from reference TRBV5-1 and TRBJ1-1, the complete variable domain is KAGVTQTPRYLIKTRGQQVTLSCSPISGHRSVSWYQQTPGQGLQFLFEYFSETQRNKGNFPGRFSGRQFSNSRSEMNVSTLELGDSALYLCASRKDHGLNTEAFFGQGTRLTVV.

The V call is TRBV29-1, the J call TRBJ2-3; D is perhaps TRBD1 (6 bases). The CDR3 is 16 amino acids. V lost 6 bases and J lost 4, with 23 bases in between. Germline V gene data show CDR1 as SQVTM and CDR2 as ANQGSEA. CDR3 bases: TGCAGCGTGAACCCCCCGGGACACAGCGCTTCAGATACGCAGTATTTT. This gives the protein CSVNPPGHSASDTQYF.

This clone was detected a few times. DNA of the CDR3: TGTGCCAGCAGCCTAAGACTAGCTCTCGGGGAGCTGTTTTTT. It is translated as CASSLRLALGELFF. This sequence joins TRBV11-2 and TRBJ2-2; 7 bases agree with TRBD2. V dropped 5 bases and J dropped 7; count of bases not matched to a gene: 7. The CDR3 runs 14 residues. Germline V CDR1 and CDR2: SGHAT, FQNNGV.

The chain couples TRBV7-2 to TRBJ1-1; TRBD1 might be the D (5 bases). Germline-derived CDR1 and CDR2 are SGHTA and FQGNSA. The CDR3 has 13 residues. Trimming stripped 1 base from V and 6 bases from J, with 9 bases between. This CDR3 reads CASSLDRMSEAFF. The CDR3 coding sequence is TGTGCCAGCAGCTTAGACAGGATGTCTGAAGCTTTCTTT. The whole variable domain, filled in from reference TRBV7-2 and TRBJ1-1, reads GAGVSQSPSNKVTEKGKDVELRCDPISGHTALYWYRQSLGQGLEFLIYFQGNSAPDKSGLPSDRFSAERTGGSVSTLTIQRTQQEDSAVYLCASSLDRMSEAFFGQGTRLTVV.

The chain combines TRBV7-3 with TRBJ1-5; D remains unclear. Trimming took off 5 bases at V and 5 bases at J, with 10 bases between the two ends. The CDR3 length is 13 residues. CDR1 is SGHTA, CDR2 FQGTGA, per germline. The CDR3 DNA sequence: TGTGCCAGCAGCGCGGACCGAGATCAGCCCCAGCATTTT. As protein: CASSADRDQPQHF. The full variable domain, rest sourced from reference TRBV7-3 and TRBJ1-5, is GAGVSQTPSNKVTEKGKYVELRCDPISGHTALYWYRQSLGQGPEFLIYFQGTGAADDSGLPNDRFFAVRPEGSVSTLKIQRTERGDSAVYLCASSADRDQPQHFGDGTRLSIL.

The chain is built from TRBV5-4 and TRBJ1-1; TRBD1 is a possible D gene (5 bases). This CDR3 is built from 14 residues. Germline V gene data show CDR1 as SGHNT and CDR2 as YYREEE (reference sequence). V lost 2 bases to trimming and J lost 1 base, with 9 bases between them. CDR3 sequence: CASSFQGPNTEAFF. For the CDR3, the DNA is TGTGCCAGCAGCTTTCAGGGCCCGAACACTGAAGCTTTCTTT. The full variable domain, with the rest looked up from reference TRBV5-4 and TRBJ1-1, is ETGVTQSPTHLIKTRGQQVTLRCSSQSGHNTVSWYQQALGQGPQFIFQYYREEENGRGNFPPRFSGLQFPNYSSELNVNALELDDSALYLCASSFQGPNTEAFFGQGTRLTVV.

Points on this clone: This CDR3 is also generated by other DNA sequences in the sample. CDR3 bases: TGTGCCAGCAGCGTAGGGGGACAGTTAAACACTGAAGCTTTCTTT. Protein: CASSVGGQLNTEAFF. The chain links TRBV9 to TRBJ1-1; 7 bases are a match to TRBD1. V was clipped by 0 bases and J by 2 bases; unmatched bases: 4. Germline CDR1 is SGDLS and CDR2 is YYNGEE. The CDR3 contains 15 residues.

This clone was observed at least ten times. The J gene is TRBJ1-1, the V gene TRBV7-2; the D is unclear. V gave up 7 bases and J gave up 0 bases, with 12 bases separating them. Germline loops: CDR1 SGHTA, CDR2 FQGNSA. This CDR3 has 14 amino acids. The CDR3 protein is CASTQNQMNTEAFF. The CDR3 region has the DNA TGTGCCAGCACCCAGAACCAAATGAACACTGAAGCTTTCTTT.

This clone was observed a handful of times. The rearrangement links TRBV10-3 to TRBJ1-5, with D perhaps matching TRBD1 (6 bases). This CDR3 spans 14 amino acids. Germline V CDR1 and CDR2: ENHRY, SYGVKD. Trimming took off 7 bases at V and 9 bases at J, with 19 bases between the two ends. This CDR3 is CAINTGLGDRPQHF. The CDR3 DNA is TGTGCCATCAACACAGGGTTAGGGGATCGGCCCCAGCATTTT.

CDR3 region: CASSQHRGLSYEQYF. CDR3 in DNA: TGTGCCAGCAGCCAACACAGGGGCCTATCCTACGAGCAGTACTTC. V usage is TRBV14 and J usage is TRBJ2-7; 7 positions agree with TRBD1. V shed 2 bases, J shed 1 base, and the junction held 5 bases outside the gene matches. The germline gives CDR1 SGHDN, CDR2 FVKESK. This CDR3 has 15 amino acids.

A few counts support this clone. The chain links TRBV18 to TRBJ1-3; possibly TRBD1 for D (5 bases). The CDR3 is 15 residues long. CDR1 and CDR2 from the germline V gene are KGHSH and LQKENI. The V and J ends lost 3 bases and 2 bases respectively, with 11 bases between them. The CDR3 sequence is CASSPGDSPGNTIYF. The CDR3 region has the DNA TGTGCCAGCTCACCGGGGGACTCCCCTGGAAACACCATATATTTT.

The chain recombines TRBV29-1 with TRBJ2-1; either TRBD1 or TRBD2 may fit D (6 bases each). Trimming took 6 bases from V and 2 from J, leaving 14 bases between them. Germline values: CDR1 SQVTM, CDR2 ANQGSEA. The CDR3 has 14 residues. The CDR3 nucleotides are TGCAGCGTCCGGGGGCGTGGGACCTACAATGAGCAGTTCTTC. It translates to CSVRGRGTYNEQFF.